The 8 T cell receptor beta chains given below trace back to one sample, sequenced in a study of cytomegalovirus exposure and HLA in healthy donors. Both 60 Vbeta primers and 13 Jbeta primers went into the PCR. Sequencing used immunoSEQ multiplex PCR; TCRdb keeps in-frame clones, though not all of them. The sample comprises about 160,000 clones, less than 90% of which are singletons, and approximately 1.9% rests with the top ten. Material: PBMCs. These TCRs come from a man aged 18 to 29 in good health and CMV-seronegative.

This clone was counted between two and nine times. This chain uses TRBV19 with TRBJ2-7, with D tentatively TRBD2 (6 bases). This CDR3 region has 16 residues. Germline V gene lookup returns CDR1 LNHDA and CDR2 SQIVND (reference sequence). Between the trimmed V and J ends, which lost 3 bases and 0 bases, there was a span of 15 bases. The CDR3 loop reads CASSMGFAGYSYEQYF. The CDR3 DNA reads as TGTGCCAGTAGTATGGGGTTCGCGGGGTACTCCTACGAGCAGTACTTC.

CDR3 sequence: CASTAKGAGETQYF. The CDR3 region has the DNA TGTGCCAGCACCGCAAAGGGGGCGGGGGAGACCCAGTACTTC. The J gene is TRBJ2-5, the V gene TRBV9; the D gene is possibly TRBD1 (7 bases). V gave up 6 bases and J gave up 5 bases, with 17 bases separating them. CDR1 is SGDLS, CDR2 YYNGEE, per germline. The CDR3 length is 14 residues.

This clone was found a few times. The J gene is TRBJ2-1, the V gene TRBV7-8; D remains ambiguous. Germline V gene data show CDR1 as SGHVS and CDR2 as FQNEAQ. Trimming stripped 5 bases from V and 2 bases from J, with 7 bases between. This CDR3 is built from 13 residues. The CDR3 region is CASSPVPYNEQFF. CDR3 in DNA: TGTGCCAGCAGCCCCGTCCCCTACAATGAGCAGTTCTTC.

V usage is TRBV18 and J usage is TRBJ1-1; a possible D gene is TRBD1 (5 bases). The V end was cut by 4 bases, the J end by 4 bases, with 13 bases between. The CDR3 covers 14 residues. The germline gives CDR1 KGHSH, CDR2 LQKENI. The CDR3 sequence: CASSLQAPGTEAFF. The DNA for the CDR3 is TGTGCCAGCTCACTACAGGCCCCGGGCACTGAAGCTTTCTTT.

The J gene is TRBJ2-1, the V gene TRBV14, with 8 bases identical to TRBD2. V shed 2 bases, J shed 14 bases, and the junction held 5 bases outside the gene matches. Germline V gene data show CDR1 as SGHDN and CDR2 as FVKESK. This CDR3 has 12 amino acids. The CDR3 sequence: CASSQPGGGKFF. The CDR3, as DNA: TGTGCCAGCAGCCAACCCGGGGGGGGGAAGTTCTTC.

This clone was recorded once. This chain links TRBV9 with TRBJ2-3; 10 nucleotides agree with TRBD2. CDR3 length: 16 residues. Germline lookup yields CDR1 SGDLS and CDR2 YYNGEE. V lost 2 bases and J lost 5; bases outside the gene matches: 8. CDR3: CASSVGLAGVLDTQYF. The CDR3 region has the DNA TGTGCCAGCAGCGTCGGTCTAGCGGGGGTATTAGATACGCAGTATTTT.

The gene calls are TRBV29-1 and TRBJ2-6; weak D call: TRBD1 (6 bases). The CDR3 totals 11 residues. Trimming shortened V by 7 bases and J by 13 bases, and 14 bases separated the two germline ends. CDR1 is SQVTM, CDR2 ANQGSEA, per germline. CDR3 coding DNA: TGCAGCGCCGGACAGTCTGGAGTCCTGACTTTC. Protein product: CSAGQSGVLTF.

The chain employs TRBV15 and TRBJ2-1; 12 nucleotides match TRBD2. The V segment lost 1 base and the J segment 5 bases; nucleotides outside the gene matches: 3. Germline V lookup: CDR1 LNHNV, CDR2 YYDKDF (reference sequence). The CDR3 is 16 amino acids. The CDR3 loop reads CATSRVGLAGNNEQFF. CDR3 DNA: TGTGCCACCAGCAGAGTTGGACTAGCGGGAAACAATGAGCAGTTCTTC.